The 22 T cell receptor beta chains below were found in one sample sequenced in a study of T cell clones after liver transplantation (dated by TCRdb to between 2018 and 2021). Library preparation used the immunoSEQ multiplex PCR assay. Entries here come from immuneACCESS through TCRdb and include only in-frame sequences with V and J called. Some clones fail to appear in such tables; in the studies checked, an unresolved V gene covers under half of the shortfall, and the cause of the remainder is unknown. The sample data list some 15,000 clones, and approximately 86% of these were observed just once. The ten top clones hold about 30% of the sample. Specimen: CD8+ T cells from blood, collected around 50 months after liver transplant. The receptors come from a human patient who received a liver transplant. After a transplant, the graft donor may have provided part of the T cells.

The chain links TRBV27 to TRBJ2-7, with 13 bases lining up with TRBD2. V lost 9 bases, J lost 7 bases, and 12 bases stayed unmatched. The CDR3 length is 15 residues. Germline values: CDR1 MNHEY, CDR2 SMNVEV (reference sequence). The chain's CDR3 is CASRTSGSGKGEQYF. CDR3 DNA: TGTGCCAGTCGGACTAGCGGGAGTGGAAAGGGGGAGCAGTACTTC.

The chain is built from TRBV7-2 and TRBJ1-2; D not certain. The germline V gene has CDR1 SGHTA and CDR2 FQGNSA. This CDR3 comprises 16 residues. The V and J ends lost 4 bases and 3 bases respectively, with 18 bases between them. The CDR3 DNA sequence: TGTGCCAGCAGCTCTCACGCTGGAGCCCGCTACTATGGCTACACCTTC. Translating it yields CASSSHAGARYYGYTF.

This clone was recorded a few times. CDR3 loop: CASSPDFAGDTGELFF. The DNA for the CDR3 is TGTGCCAGCAGCCCGGACTTTGCGGGGGACACCGGGGAGCTGTTTTTT. V gene TRBV4-2 combines with J gene TRBJ2-2; TRBD2 aligns across 7 bases. Germline CDR1 and CDR2: LGHNA and YNFKEQ. V lost 4 bases, J lost 3 bases, and 8 bases stayed unmatched. There are 16 residues in the CDR3.

V gene TRBV27 combines with J gene TRBJ2-7; D gene ambiguous. CDR1 and CDR2 (germline): MNHEY, SMNVEV (reference sequence). The ends were cut back, 4 bases at V and 4 bases at J, with 11 bases in the middle. The CDR3 extends over 13 amino acids. CDR3 residues: CASSSRAPYEQYF. The CDR3 coding sequence is TGTGCCAGCAGTTCAAGGGCCCCATACGAGCAGTACTTC.

V usage is TRBV6-4 and J usage is TRBJ2-2; tentatively, D is TRBD1 (6 bases). CDR1 and CDR2 (germline): MRHNA, SNTAGT. V was cut by 6 bases and J by 5 bases, with 25 bases left in between. The CDR3 is 18 residues long. The CDR3 nucleotides read TGTGCCAGCAGCCCCTACAGGGACGGTCTTTTGAGGACCGGGGAGCTGTTTTTT. Its translation is CASSPYRDGLLRTGELFF.

This clone was detected only once. The V and J genes are TRBV7-9 and TRBJ2-7; 8 bases are a match to TRBD2. The germline V gene has CDR1 SEHNR and CDR2 FQNEAQ (reference sequence). Unmatched junction bases numbered 8, after V lost 6 bases and J lost 1 base. The CDR3 extends over 15 amino acids. CDR3 DNA: TGTGCCAGCAGAGGGGAAGTAGCGGGATCCTACGAGCAGTACTTC. Amino acid sequence: CASRGEVAGSYEQYF.

V gene TRBV7-9 combines with J gene TRBJ2-2, with unresolved D. From germline, CDR1 is SEHNR and CDR2 FQNEAQ (reference sequence). CDR3 length equals 15 residues. V was pared by 3 bases and J by 1 base, with 9 bases between. The CDR3 DNA sequence: TGTGCCAGCAGCTTGTTGTCAGGGAACACCGGGGAGCTGTTTTTT. The encoded protein is CASSLLSGNTGELFF.

Comment on this clone: The junction departs from the called germline gene at one end, perhaps through a read error. This chain connects TRBV5-4 to TRBJ1-1; D is perhaps TRBD1 (5 bases). The CDR3 is 14 amino acids. Germline loops: CDR1 SGHNT, CDR2 YYREEE (reference sequence). The CDR3 loop reads CASSLAWGGTEAFF. CDR3 in DNA: TGTGCCAGCAGTTTGGCGTGGGGGGGAACTGAAGCTTTCTTT.

This chain uses TRBV5-6 with TRBJ2-7; 11 nucleotides align to TRBD1. CDR3 length equals 15 residues. The trim removed 6 bases at V and 2 bases at J, leaving 7 bases unmatched. Germline V CDR1 and CDR2: SGHDT, YYEEEE. As DNA, the CDR3 is TGTGCCAGCATCCTCGGGACAGGGGGGACCTACGAGCAGTACTTC. Encoded protein: CASILGTGGTYEQYF.

The chain is built from TRBV6-1 and TRBJ2-3; 8 bases map to TRBD2. CDR1 and CDR2 (germline): MNHNS, SASEGT. Trimming cost V 2 bases and J 6 bases; bases outside gene matches: 4. CDR3 length: 14 residues. The CDR3, as DNA: TGTGCCAGCAGTGAACGGGGGGGGTTGGATACGCAGTATTTT. It encodes CASSERGGLDTQYF.

The V gene is TRBV5-8, the J gene TRBJ2-7; perhaps TRBD2 as D (5 bases). Trimming removed 2 bases from V and 4 bases from J, with 19 bases in between. The CDR3 length is 16 residues. CDR1 is SGHTS and CDR2 is YDEGEE in the germline V gene. Here the CDR3 reads CASSFPGLSTGYEQYF. Here the CDR3 DNA reads TGTGCCAGCAGCTTTCCCGGGCTTAGCACGGGGTACGAGCAGTACTTC.

The chain has TRBV27 and TRBJ1-2; TRBD1 aligns across 7 bases. J gave up 5 bases and V 8 bases, and 11 bases lay outside the gene matches. CDR1 is MNHEY and CDR2 is SMNVEV in the germline V gene (reference sequence). This CDR3 has 14 residues. CDR3 coding DNA: TGTGCCAGCTCCGACAGGACAGGACGGTATGGCTACACCTTC. Its translation is CASSDRTGRYGYTF.

The chain recombines TRBV28 with TRBJ2-7, with TRBD2 identical over 8 bases. Germline loops: CDR1 MDHEN, CDR2 SYDVKM. The CDR3 length is 14 residues. V was pared by 6 bases and J by 4 bases, with 8 bases of the junction left unmatched. The CDR3 reads CASRLAAGGYEQYF. CDR3 DNA sequence: TGTGCCAGCAGACTAGCGGCTGGGGGATACGAGCAGTACTTC.

This clone showed up just once. The CDR3 sequence is CASSVGGRGSYNEQFF. The CDR3, as DNA: TGTGCCAGCAGCGTAGGGGGCCGGGGCAGCTACAATGAGCAGTTCTTC. The V and J genes are TRBV9 and TRBJ2-1; D may match TRBD1 or TRBD2 (5 bases each). Germline lookup yields CDR1 SGDLS and CDR2 YYNGEE. Trimming removed 0 bases at V and 3 bases at J, with 13 bases between. The CDR3 is 16 residues long. Full variable domain (outside the CDR3, taken from reference TRBV9 and TRBJ2-1): DSGVTQTPKHLITATGQRVTLRCSPRSGDLSVYWYQQSLDQGLQFLIQYYNGEERAKGNILERFSAQQFPDLHSELNLSSLELGDSALYFCASSVGGRGSYNEQFFGPGTRLTVL.

The CDR3 region has the DNA TGCAGCGTTGAAGGCGGAGTGGGCGAGTACGAGCAGTACTTC. It codes for CSVEGGVGEYEQYF. This chain joins TRBV29-1 and TRBJ2-7, with D unresolved. CDR1 is SQVTM, CDR2 ANQGSEA, per germline. The CDR3 extends over 14 amino acids. V shed 1 base and J shed 4 bases, with 14 bases lying between them.

The chain joins TRBV2 to TRBJ2-1; perhaps TRBD2 as D (6 bases). The germline V gene encodes CDR1 SNHLY and CDR2 FYNNEI. This CDR3 spans 12 amino acids. With 7 bases removed from V and 8 bases from J, the gap between germline ends came to 12 bases. This CDR3 reads CASTGRRDEQFF. The CDR3 DNA sequence: TGTGCCAGCACAGGGAGGAGGGATGAGCAGTTCTTC.

The chain has TRBV7-3 and TRBJ2-3, with unresolved D. Germline CDR1 is SGHTA and CDR2 is FQGTGA. Trimming took 1 base from V and 5 from J, leaving 7 bases between them. The CDR3 runs 13 residues. DNA of the CDR3: TGTGCCAGCAGCTTAAACTCGGTAGATACGCAGTATTTT. It codes for CASSLNSVDTQYF.

This rearrangement joins TRBV6-5 to TRBJ2-7; either TRBD1 or TRBD2 may fit D (5 bases each). The germline CDR1 and CDR2 sequences are MNHEY and SVGAGI. Trimming took 1 base from V and 3 from J, leaving 13 bases between them. The CDR3 is 15 amino acids. CDR3 residues: CASSYFRGEGYEQYF. CDR3 sequence (DNA): TGTGCCAGCAGTTACTTCCGGGGCGAAGGCTACGAGCAGTACTTC.

V and J are TRBV4-1 and TRBJ2-7; TRBD2 matches 8 bases. V lost 5 bases, J lost 2 bases, and 11 bases stayed unmatched. Germline CDR1 and CDR2: MGHRA and YSYEKL. The CDR3 totals 16 residues. The CDR3 DNA follows: TGCGCCAGCAGCTCAGGAGAAGCGGGGGCAACCTACGAGCAGTACTTC. This codes for CASSSGEAGATYEQYF.

The chain combines TRBV6-5 with TRBJ1-2; maybe TRBD1 (5 bases). Germline CDR1 is MNHEY and CDR2 is SVGAGI. Trimming shortened V by 4 bases and J by 5 bases, and 17 bases separated the two germline ends. This CDR3 has 15 residues. The CDR3 DNA sequence: TGTGCCAGCAGTTTCCAGGGTGGCAGCGAGTATGGCTACACCTTC. Amino acid sequence: CASSFQGGSEYGYTF.

The genes are TRBV27 and TRBJ2-4, with TRBD2 identical over 9 bases. The CDR3 has 17 amino acids. J lost 6 bases, V lost 3 bases, and 12 bases had no gene match. Per the germline V gene, CDR1 is MNHEY and CDR2 is SMNVEV (reference sequence). CDR3 in DNA: TGTGCCAGCAGTTTTTACGGCGGGGGGGCCTTGGGAAACATTCAGTACTTC. This sequence encodes CASSFYGGGALGNIQYF.

Written as DNA, the CDR3 is TGTGCCAGCAGTCCCGGACTAGCTTACGAGCAGTACTTC. Its translation: CASSPGLAYEQYF. The V and J genes are TRBV27 and TRBJ2-7, with 8 nucleotides matching TRBD2. This CDR3 has 13 residues. Germline V CDR1 and CDR2: MNHEY, SMNVEV (reference sequence). J was trimmed by 4 bases and V by 5 bases; bases with no gene match: 4.